Below are 2 T cell receptor beta chains sequenced from a single sample in a study of T cells after yellow fever vaccination. Each CDR3 protein is one row after TCRdb ran MiXCR on the 5' RACE reads. The sample includes roughly 400,000 distinct CDR3 sequences, over 15% seen only once; the top ten take roughly 19%. The source was PBMCs, collected before the yellow fever booster vaccination. These receptors were taken from a man between 18 and 29 years old who received the YFV17D yellow fever vaccine.

This clonotype appeared many times. The V and J genes are TRBV6-2 or TRBV6-3 and TRBJ2-5, with a possible D match to TRBD1 (6 bases). V lost 4 bases to trimming and J lost 2 bases, with 17 bases between them. The V gene's germline CDR1 is MNHEY and CDR2 SVGEGT. The CDR3 loop spans 16 amino acids. CDR3 in DNA: TGTGCCAGCAGTTCCCCGGACAGATCTCCGCAAGAGACCCAGTACTTC. Translated: CASSSPDRSPQETQYF.

This clonotype was seen only a few times. This chain connects TRBV11-2 to TRBJ2-2; 10 bases are a match to TRBD2. The CDR3 runs 15 residues. J lost 4 bases, V lost 8 bases, and 7 bases had no gene match. The germline CDR1 and CDR2 sequences are SGHAT and FQNNGV. CDR3 loop: CASRRSGGVTGELFF. For the CDR3, the DNA is TGTGCCAGCCGGCGCAGCGGGGGGGTCACCGGGGAGCTGTTTTTT.